The 9 T cell receptor beta chains listed next were all sequenced from one sample in a study of T cell responses to AZD1222 COVID-19 vaccine. This table comes from immunoSEQ multiplex PCR, and its TCRdb copy is limited to in-frame clones, with some not included. The sample holds more than 110,000 clones, roughly 85% seen once. The sample consisted of peripheral blood, taken on day 0 of AZD1222 vaccination. Every receptor here comes from an adult in good health.

This rearrangement joins TRBV6-5 to TRBJ2-5; 9 nucleotides align to TRBD2. CDR1 is MNHEY and CDR2 is SVGAGI in the germline V gene. The CDR3 contains 14 residues. The ends lost 8 bases at V and 5 bases at J; junction bases unmatched: 9. The CDR3 sequence is CASQDLAGGETQYF. The CDR3 DNA follows: TGTGCCAGCCAGGACCTCGCGGGGGGGGAGACCCAGTACTTC.

This chain uses TRBV5-1 with TRBJ1-3; 7 positions match TRBD1. Germline V gives CDR1 SGHRS, CDR2 YFSETQ. The CDR3 is 15 residues long. V lost 0 bases, J lost 8 bases, and 8 bases stayed unmatched. CDR3 nucleotide sequence: TGCGCCAGCAGCTTGGGAGGGACAGATGTTTACACCATATATTTT. Translation gives CASSLGGTDVYTIYF.

The chain employs TRBV28 and TRBJ2-7; no reliable D call. Trimming took off 4 bases at V and 7 bases at J, with 11 bases between the two ends. CDR1 is MDHEN, CDR2 SYDVKM, per germline. The CDR3 loop spans 12 amino acids. CDR3 coding DNA: TGTGCCAGCAGTTCTACCCCTGGGGAGCAGTACTTC. It specifies CASSSTPGEQYF.

The chain is built from TRBV19 and TRBJ1-5; TRBD1 aligns across 8 bases. V gave up 5 bases and J gave up 0 bases; unmatched junction bases: 12. The CDR3 totals 18 residues. Germline V gene sequence: CDR1 LNHDA, CDR2 SQIVND (reference sequence). In DNA form, the CDR3 reads TGTGCCAGTAGTCCTGACAGGGGCCGCCTTTATAGCAATCAGCCCCAGCATTTT. Its protein product is CASSPDRGRLYSNQPQHF. Full variable domain (rest looked up from reference TRBV19 and TRBJ1-5): DGGITQSPKYLFRKEGQNVTLSCEQNLNHDAMYWYRQDPGQGLRLIYYSQIVNDFQKGDIAEGYSVSREKKESFPLTVTSAQKNPTAFYLCASSPDRGRLYSNQPQHFGDGTRLSIL.

The chain is built from TRBV19 and TRBJ2-3; no clear D. The CDR3 has 16 residues. Germline lookup yields CDR1 LNHDA and CDR2 SQIVND (reference sequence). With 7 bases removed from V and 0 bases from J, the gap between germline ends came to 17 bases. CDR3 amino acids: CASKVTDSVSTDTQYF. CDR3 nucleotide sequence: TGTGCCAGTAAGGTAACAGACTCTGTTAGCACAGATACGCAGTATTTT.

The chain links TRBV19 to TRBJ1-5, with D possibly TRBD1 on 6 matching bases. V gave up 5 bases and J gave up 2 bases, with 25 bases separating them. In germline, CDR1 is LNHDA, CDR2 SQIVND (reference sequence). This CDR3 contains 19 residues. The CDR3 sequence: CASSPLGGYREEGNQPQHF. The CDR3 nucleotides read TGTGCCAGTAGTCCATTGGGGGGATACAGGGAGGAGGGCAATCAGCCCCAGCATTTT. Based on the CDR3 plus reference TRBV19 and TRBJ1-5, the full variable domain is DGGITQSPKYLFRKEGQNVTLSCEQNLNHDAMYWYRQDPGQGLRLIYYSQIVNDFQKGDIAEGYSVSREKKESFPLTVTSAQKNPTAFYLCASSPLGGYREEGNQPQHFGDGTRLSIL.

This clone was recorded only once. The genes are TRBV12-3 or TRBV12-4 and TRBJ2-1; no clear D gene. V was clipped by 4 bases and J by 7 bases, with 5 bases between them. The CDR3 consists of 11 residues. CDR3 DNA: TGTGCCAGCAGTTGGGTTAATGAGCAGTTCTTC. This gives the protein CASSWVNEQFF.

CDR3 DNA: TGTGCCAGCAGCACCACAGGGTCCGTCCCCTATACGCAGTATTTT. It codes for CASSTTGSVPYTQYF. The chain employs TRBV7-9 and TRBJ2-3, with D perhaps TRBD1 (6 bases). Trimming shortened V by 5 bases and J by 7 bases, and 19 bases separated the two germline ends. Looked up from germline, CDR1 is SEHNR and CDR2 is FQNEAQ (reference sequence). The CDR3 contains 15 residues.

The chain is built from TRBV3-1 (or the pseudogene TRBV3-2) and TRBJ2-7, with D perhaps matching TRBD2 (5 bases). Deletions cut 1 base from V and 4 bases from J, with 11 bases between. In germline, CDR1 is LGHDT, CDR2 YNNKEL (reference sequence). This CDR3 comprises 14 residues. CDR3 region: CASSQGARGYEQYF. The CDR3 coding sequence is TGTGCCAGCAGCCAAGGGGCCCGAGGGTACGAGCAGTACTTC.